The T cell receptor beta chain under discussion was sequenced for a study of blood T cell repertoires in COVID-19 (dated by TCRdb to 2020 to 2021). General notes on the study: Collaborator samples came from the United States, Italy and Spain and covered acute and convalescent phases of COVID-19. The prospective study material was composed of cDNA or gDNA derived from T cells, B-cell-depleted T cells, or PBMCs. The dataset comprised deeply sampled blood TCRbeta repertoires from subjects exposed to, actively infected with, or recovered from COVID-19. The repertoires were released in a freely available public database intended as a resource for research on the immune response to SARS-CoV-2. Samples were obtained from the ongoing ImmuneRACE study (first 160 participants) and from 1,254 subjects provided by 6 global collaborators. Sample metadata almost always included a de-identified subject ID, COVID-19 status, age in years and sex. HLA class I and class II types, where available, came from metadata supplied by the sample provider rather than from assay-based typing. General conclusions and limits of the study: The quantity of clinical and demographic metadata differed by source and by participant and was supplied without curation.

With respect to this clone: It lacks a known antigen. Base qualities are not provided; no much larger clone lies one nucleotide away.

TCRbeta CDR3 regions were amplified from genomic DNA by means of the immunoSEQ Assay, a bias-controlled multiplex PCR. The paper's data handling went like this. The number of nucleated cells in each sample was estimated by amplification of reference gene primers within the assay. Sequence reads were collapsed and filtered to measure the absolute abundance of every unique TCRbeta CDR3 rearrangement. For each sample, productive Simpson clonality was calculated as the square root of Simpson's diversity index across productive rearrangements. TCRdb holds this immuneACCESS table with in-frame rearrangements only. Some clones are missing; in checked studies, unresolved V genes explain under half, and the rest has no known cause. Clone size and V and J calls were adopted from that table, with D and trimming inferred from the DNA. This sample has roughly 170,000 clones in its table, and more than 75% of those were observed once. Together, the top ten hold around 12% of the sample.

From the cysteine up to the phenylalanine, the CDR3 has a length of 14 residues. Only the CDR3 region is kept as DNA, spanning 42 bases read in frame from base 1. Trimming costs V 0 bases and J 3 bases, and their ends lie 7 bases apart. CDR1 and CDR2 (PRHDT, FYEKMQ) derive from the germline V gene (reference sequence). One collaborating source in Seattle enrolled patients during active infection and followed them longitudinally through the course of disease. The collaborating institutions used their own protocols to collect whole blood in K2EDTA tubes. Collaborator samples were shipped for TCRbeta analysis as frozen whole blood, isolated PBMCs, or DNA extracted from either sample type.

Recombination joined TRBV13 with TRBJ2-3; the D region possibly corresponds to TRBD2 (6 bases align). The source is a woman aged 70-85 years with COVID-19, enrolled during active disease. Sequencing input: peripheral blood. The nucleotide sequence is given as TGTGCCAGCAGCTTAGGAGGGAGGACAGATACGCAGTATTTT. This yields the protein CASSLGGRTDTQYF.